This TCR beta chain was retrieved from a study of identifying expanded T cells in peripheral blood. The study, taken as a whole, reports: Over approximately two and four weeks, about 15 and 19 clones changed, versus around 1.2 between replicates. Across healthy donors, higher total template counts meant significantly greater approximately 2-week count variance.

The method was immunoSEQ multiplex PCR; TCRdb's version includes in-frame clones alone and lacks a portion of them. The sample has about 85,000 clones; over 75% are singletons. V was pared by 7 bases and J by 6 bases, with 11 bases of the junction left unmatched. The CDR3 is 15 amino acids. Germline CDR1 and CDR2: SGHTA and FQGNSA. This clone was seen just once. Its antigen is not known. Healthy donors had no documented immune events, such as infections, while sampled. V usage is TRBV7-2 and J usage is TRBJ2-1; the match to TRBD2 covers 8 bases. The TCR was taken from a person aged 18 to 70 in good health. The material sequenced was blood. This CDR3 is CASTPYNSGVNEQFF. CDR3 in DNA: TGTGCCAGCACCCCGTACAATAGCGGGGTCAATGAGCAGTTCTTC.